This T cell receptor beta chain was identified in a study of regulatory T cells in long-lasting Graves disease. On the study more broadly: Patients with persistent Graves' disease had over 5 years of antithyroid drugs and persistent TSH receptor antibodies.

Arm-PCR of CDR3 regions with iRepertoire HTBI primers generated TCR beta libraries. MiXCR, run by TCRdb on the multiplex PCR reads, gives a single entry per CDR3 protein. The sample includes more than 300,000 distinct CDR3 sequences, 23% of them seen just once. Points on this clonotype: Its specificity is not known.

Time point given: persistent/refractory GD, antithyroid drugs over 5 years with positive TRAb. Preparation of the TCR library used RNA extracted from PBMCs. From an endocrinology department in Xi'an, China, came the patients. The study's findings and limits: With 2,741 shared public clonotypes, persistent patients exceeded new patients, who shared more than 750. Only peripheral blood was studied, not thyroid tissue.

The CDR3 covers 13 residues. Germline V gene data show CDR1 as SNHLY and CDR2 as FYNNEI. Between the trimmed V and J ends, which lost 9 bases and 4 bases, there was a span of 15 bases. The chain links TRBV2 to TRBJ1-1; D is unresolved. Sequenced here: peripheral blood mononuclear cells (PBMCs), sampled when the disease was refractory, from a patient treated with antithyroid drugs. The clonotype comes from a woman between 40 and 50 years old with Graves disease. This CDR3 is CASGPGRVTEAFF. CDR3 in DNA: TGTGCCAGTGGACCGGGAAGGGTCACTGAAGCTTTCTTT.